This T cell receptor beta chain was recovered during a study of identical twins. Germline CDR1 MNHEY, CDR2 SMNVEV (reference sequence). Unmatched junction bases numbered 8, after V lost 5 bases and J lost 2 bases. The CDR3 loop spans 16 amino acids. One entry per CDR3 protein results from TCRdb running MiXCR on the 5' RACE reads. The table includes roughly 540,000 distinct CDR3 sequences, less than 25% detected once. This sample also belongs to another study, concerning T cells expressing NK-cell markers.

The chain uses TRBV27 and TRBJ2-1, with 8 bases matching TRBD2. Sequenced input: CD4+ T cells sorted from blood. The TCR originated in a woman aged 18 to 35 in good health. CDR3 sequence: CASSHLAGQTYNEQFF. CDR3 DNA: TGTGCCAGCAGTCATCTAGCGGGCCAAACCTACAATGAGCAGTTCTTC.